The next 16 T cell receptor beta chains were all read from a single sample in a study of blood T cell repertoires in COVID-19. Here immunoSEQ multiplex PCR was the method, and the copy in TCRdb shows in-frame clones only, minus some. Altogether about 300,000 clones are present, approximately 90% being singletons, with the ten largest covering over 5.5%. Sequencing was carried out using peripheral blood. The source of these receptors is a woman aged 50 to 65 with COVID-19, enrolled during active disease.

This chain links TRBV7-9 with TRBJ1-2; D not certain. The CDR3 runs 13 residues. Trimming stripped 6 bases from V and 6 bases from J, with 14 bases between. Germline V gene sequence: CDR1 SEHNR, CDR2 FQNEAQ (reference sequence). The CDR3 loop is CASSSFGLDGYTF. CDR3 coding DNA: TGTGCCAGCAGTTCCTTCGGACTGGATGGCTACACCTTC.

The rearrangement uses TRBV19 and TRBJ1-5; tentative D call: TRBD1 (6 bases). This CDR3 comprises 24 residues. The germline V gene encodes CDR1 LNHDA and CDR2 SQIVND (reference sequence). V was pared by 3 bases and J by 0 bases, with 36 bases between. The CDR3 bases are TGTGCCAGTAGTATTTCATTTAGAATTGCGACAGGTATGAAGAATCTCAATAGCAATCAGCCCCAGCATTTT. Its protein is CASSISFRIATGMKNLNSNQPQHF.

The chain employs TRBV7-2 and TRBJ2-5; D unresolved. The V gene's germline CDR1 is SGHTA and CDR2 FQGNSA. This CDR3 has 13 residues. Trimming removed 5 bases from V and 0 bases from J, with 7 bases in between. The CDR3 is CASSTRYQETQYF. CDR3 in DNA: TGTGCCAGCAGCACACGCTACCAAGAGACCCAGTACTTC.

The rearrangement links TRBV6-2 or TRBV6-3 to TRBJ1-2; 7 positions agree with TRBD1. The CDR3 loop spans 15 amino acids. Germline CDR1 is MNHEY and CDR2 is SVGEGT. V was clipped by 6 bases and J by 1 base; unmatched bases: 8. The CDR3 protein is CASSPAGQLNYGYTF. CDR3 sequence (DNA): TGTGCCAGCAGCCCCGCGGGACAGCTTAACTATGGCTACACCTTC.

This clone was detected once. The chain employs TRBV4-2 and TRBJ2-7; perhaps TRBD1 as D (6 bases). Trimming shortened V by 4 bases and J by 0 bases, and 16 bases separated the two germline ends. The CDR3 runs to 16 residues. Germline CDR1 and CDR2: LGHNA and YNFKEQ. CDR3 amino acids: CASSRMSGTYSYEQYF. DNA of the CDR3: TGTGCCAGCAGCCGCATGTCGGGGACATACTCCTACGAGCAGTACTTC.

The chain is built from TRBV4-1 and TRBJ2-5; 8 nucleotides line up with TRBD1. V was clipped by 3 bases and J by 5 bases; unmatched bases: 8. Per germline, CDR1 MGHRA and CDR2 YSYEKL. This CDR3 has 15 amino acids. Here the CDR3 reads CASSHPTGGRETQYF. The CDR3 DNA is TGCGCCAGCAGCCATCCCACAGGGGGTCGTGAGACCCAGTACTTC.

V gene TRBV5-1 combines with J gene TRBJ2-1; 9 nucleotides align to TRBD2. V gave up 5 bases and J gave up 0 bases; unmatched junction bases: 12. This CDR3 has 18 residues. Germline CDR1 is SGHRS and CDR2 is YFSETQ. CDR3 DNA sequence: TGCGCCAGCAGTTTCTCCGTCGCGGGAGGGTCCTCCTACAATGAGCAGTTCTTC. Protein product: CASSFSVAGGSSYNEQFF. The entire variable domain, with the rest obtained from reference TRBV5-1 and TRBJ2-1, is as follows: KAGVTQTPRYLIKTRGQQVTLSCSPISGHRSVSWYQQTPGQGLQFLFEYFSETQRNKGNFPGRFSGRQFSNSRSEMNVSTLELGDSALYLCASSFSVAGGSSYNEQFFGPGTRLTVL.

This chain joins TRBV21-1 and TRBJ1-5; the tabulated D call, TRBD1, remains unverified against the DNA. TRBV21-1 is annotated as a pseudogene. This CDR3 is 17 amino acids long. The CDR3 sequence is CASSKEQGPILNQPQHF. DNA for the CDR3: TGTGCCAGCAGCAAAGAGCAGGGGCCCATTCTAAATCAGCCCCAGCATTTT.

The rearrangement joins TRBV4-3 to TRBJ1-1; no clear D gene. V shed 4 bases and J shed 5 bases, with 17 bases lying between them. This CDR3 contains 15 residues. Germline assignment: CDR1 LGHNA and CDR2 YSLEER. In nucleotides, the CDR3 is TGCGCCAGCAGCCGCGGAAGCACACTCGGGACTGAAGCTTTCTTT. Protein sequence: CASSRGSTLGTEAFF.

This chain connects TRBV11-3 to TRBJ2-3; D is uncertain. From germline, CDR1 is SGHNT and CDR2 YENEEA. The CDR3 length is 13 residues. The V end lost 9 bases, the J end lost 5 bases, and 15 bases lay between the germline ends. The CDR3 nucleotides are TGTGCCAGTAGCACGAGCGTGATAGATACGCAGTATTTT. Protein sequence: CASSTSVIDTQYF.

The chain couples TRBV5-4 to TRBJ2-3, with TRBD1 matching 9 bases. Germline CDR1 is SGHNT and CDR2 is YYREEE (reference sequence). V lost 3 bases and J lost 3; bases outside the gene matches: 8. The CDR3 totals 16 residues. The DNA for the CDR3 is TGTGCCAGCAGCTCCCCGGGACAGGGACCGACAGATACGCAGTATTTT. Protein sequence: CASSSPGQGPTDTQYF.

The chain is built from TRBV5-4 and TRBJ1-2, with D perhaps matching TRBD1 (5 bases). V was pared by 4 bases and J by 9 bases, with 22 bases between. This CDR3 comprises 15 residues. The V gene's germline CDR1 is SGHNT and CDR2 YYREEE (reference sequence). The chain's CDR3 is CASSQGYGSIGSYTF. Here the CDR3 DNA reads TGTGCCAGCAGCCAGGGATACGGTAGTATAGGTAGCTACACCTTC.

This rearrangement joins TRBV5-1 to TRBJ2-2; TRBD1 matches 7 bases. The germline CDR1 and CDR2 sequences are SGHRS and YFSETQ. The CDR3 totals 15 residues. Losses at the gene ends were 4 bases for V and 2 bases for J; bases not matched to a gene: 5. The CDR3 region has the DNA TGCGCCAGCAGCCGGGACAGCTTTAACACCGGGGAGCTGTTTTTT. It translates to CASSRDSFNTGELFF.

This clone was counted between two and nine times. The chain uses TRBV6-5 and TRBJ1-6; maybe TRBD1 (6 bases). The germline V gene has CDR1 MNHEY and CDR2 SVGAGI. CDR3 length equals 14 residues. The V gene lost 8 bases and the J gene lost 7 bases, with 15 bases spanning the gap. Here the CDR3 DNA reads TGTGCCAGCTGCAGCGCAGGGGAAAATTCACCCCTCCACTTT. Protein sequence: CASCSAGENSPLHF.

The rearrangement uses TRBV6-5 and TRBJ1-2; tentative D call: TRBD1 (5 bases). This CDR3 has 15 residues. V was shortened by 6 bases and J by 0 bases, with 14 bases between the two germline ends. Germline V gives CDR1 MNHEY, CDR2 SVGAGI. This CDR3 reads CASSPRGTSNYGYTF. Here the CDR3 DNA reads TGTGCCAGCAGCCCACGGGGGACTTCTAACTATGGCTACACCTTC.

CDR3: CASTPADSSGNTIYF. The CDR3 DNA reads TGTGCCAGCACCCCAGCCGACAGTTCTGGAAACACCATATATTTT. This chain connects TRBV28 to TRBJ1-3, with D possibly matching TRBD1 (5 bases). Trimming stripped 7 bases from V and 1 base from J, with 14 bases between. Germline values: CDR1 MDHEN, CDR2 SYDVKM. CDR3 size: 15 residues.